This T cell receptor (beta chain) was sequenced during a study of patients and donors after allogeneic stem cell transplantation. There are a few counts of this clonotype. The V gene end was trimmed by 6 bases and the J gene end by 1 base; junction bases not matched to a gene: 5. The CDR3 is 15 residues long. CDR1 is MNHNS and CDR2 is SASEGT in the germline V gene. TCRdb processed the RT-PCR reads anew with MiXCR; each CDR3 protein has one entry. This sample has hundreds of thousands of distinct CDR3 sequences, with 16% found just once. The sequenced sample consisted of blood, either unsorted or a sorted T cell fraction (not recorded which). The gene calls are TRBV6-1 and TRBJ1-5; 8 bases are shared with TRBD1. The source of this sequence is a human donor who was either an allogeneic HSCT recipient or a stem cell or donor lymphocyte infusion donor (not recorded which). It is not recorded whose cells these are; they may come from a transplant donor. CDR3 nucleotides: TGTGCCAGCAGCACAGGGGGTTGGAGCAATCAGCCCCAGCATTTT. Its translation: CASSTGGWSNQPQHF.